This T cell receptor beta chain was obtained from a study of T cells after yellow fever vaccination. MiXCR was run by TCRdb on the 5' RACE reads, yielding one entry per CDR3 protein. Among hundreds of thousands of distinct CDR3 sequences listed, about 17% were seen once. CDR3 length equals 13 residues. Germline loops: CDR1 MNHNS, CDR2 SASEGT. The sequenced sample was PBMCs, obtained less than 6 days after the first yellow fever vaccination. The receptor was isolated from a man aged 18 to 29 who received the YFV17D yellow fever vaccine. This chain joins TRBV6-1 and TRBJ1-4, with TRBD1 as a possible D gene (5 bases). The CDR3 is CGSGRASNEKLFF. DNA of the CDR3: TGTGGCTCGGGCAGGGCTTCCAATGAAAAACTGTTTTTT.